The T cell receptor beta chain under discussion was sequenced for a study of long-term antiretroviral therapy in people with HIV. Study results and caveats: Despite increasing after ART, diversity remained lower than that of transplant donor controls.

Notes on this clone: The antigen is not known.

The CDR3 consists of 17 residues. Germline CDR1 is SGHNT and CDR2 is YYREEE (reference sequence). The V segment lost 4 bases and the J segment 4 bases; nucleotides outside the gene matches: 13. Researchers ran immunoSEQ v3.0 at survey level. Measured with immunoSEQ multiplex PCR; TCRdb has only the in-frame clones, and not every one. The sample records nearly 20,000 clones, 80% being singletons. The sample in question was unsorted PBMCs, obtained 0.2 years after starting antiretroviral therapy. The origin of this receptor is a woman between 40 and 50 years old with HIV. This sequence joins TRBV5-4 and TRBJ1-2, with 10 bases aligning to TRBD1. CDR3 amino acids: CASSAGTGVPRAYGYTF. The CDR3 DNA sequence: TGTGCCAGCAGCGCCGGGACAGGGGTCCCTAGGGCCTATGGCTACACCTTC.